These 21 T cell receptor beta chains originate from one sample sequenced in a study of blood T cell repertoires in COVID-19. Assay used: immunoSEQ multiplex PCR; TCRdb lists only in-frame clones, some missing. This table has 20,000 or so clones, about 86% appearing once. The specimen was peripheral blood. These TCRs come from a human donor with acute or convalescent COVID-19. The donor label of this sample is uncertain.

This clone was observed a handful of times. V and J are TRBV20-1 and TRBJ2-7, with 7 bases aligning to TRBD2. From germline, CDR1 is DFQATT and CDR2 SNEGSKA (reference sequence). The CDR3 loop spans 13 amino acids. V lost 3 bases and J lost 5; bases outside the gene matches: 7. CDR3 DNA: TGCAGTGCTAGTTCTAGGGGAGGGAACGAGCAGTACTTC. Translation gives CSASSRGGNEQYF.

The genes are TRBV9 and TRBJ2-1; the match to TRBD2 covers 8 bases. CDR1 is SGDLS and CDR2 is YYNGEE in the germline V gene. CDR3 size: 16 residues. J was trimmed by 3 bases and V by 0 bases; bases with no gene match: 5. CDR3 amino acids: CASSVVGAGGYNEQFF. The CDR3 DNA is TGTGCCAGCAGCGTAGTAGGGGCGGGAGGCTACAATGAGCAGTTCTTC.

V is TRBV30 and J is TRBJ1-1; D is possibly TRBD1 (6 bases). The V end was cut by 1 base, the J end by 2 bases, with 11 bases between. This CDR3 is built from 14 residues. Germline loops: CDR1 GTSNPN, CDR2 SVGIG (reference sequence). CDR3 residues: CAWSAGRGNTEAFF. In nucleotides, the CDR3 is TGTGCCTGGAGTGCAGGCAGGGGTAACACTGAAGCTTTCTTT.

This chain uses TRBV5-1 with TRBJ2-3, with TRBD2 matching 12 bases. The CDR3 totals 16 residues. The germline V gene has CDR1 SGHRS and CDR2 YFSETQ. Trimming cost V 4 bases and J 2 bases; bases outside gene matches: 5. The CDR3: CASSSLAGGNTDTQYF. The CDR3 DNA reads as TGCGCCAGCAGCAGTCTAGCGGGAGGGAACACAGATACGCAGTATTTT.

The J gene is TRBJ2-2, the V gene TRBV9; D remains ambiguous. V lost 5 bases and J lost 0, with 8 bases in between. Germline lookup yields CDR1 SGDLS and CDR2 YYNGEE. The CDR3 has 14 amino acids. The CDR3 loop is CASRATPNTGELFF. Here the CDR3 DNA reads TGTGCCAGCAGGGCCACCCCGAACACCGGGGAGCTGTTTTTT.

V usage is TRBV6-1 and J usage is TRBJ2-6; the match to TRBD1 covers 8 bases. J lost 3 bases, V lost 0 bases, and 10 bases had no gene match. The CDR3 contains 19 residues. The V gene's germline CDR1 is MNHNS and CDR2 SASEGT. The CDR3 reads CASSEAYRGNLGGANVLTF. The CDR3, as DNA: TGTGCCAGCAGTGAAGCGTACAGGGGGAATCTTGGTGGGGCCAACGTCCTGACTTTC.

V and J are TRBV6-5 and TRBJ1-3, with a possible D match to TRBD1 (6 bases). The V end was cut by 6 bases, the J end by 0 bases, with 12 bases between. Germline V gene lookup returns CDR1 MNHEY and CDR2 SVGAGI. This CDR3 contains 15 residues. CDR3 sequence (DNA): TGTGCCAGCAGCCCCGGACAGAGCTCTGGAAACACCATATATTTT. Protein: CASSPGQSSGNTIYF.

This clone showed up just a few times. The rearrangement joins TRBV21-1 to TRBJ2-5; TRBD1, the table's D call, was not compared with the DNA. TRBV21-1 is marked as a pseudogene. The CDR3 consists of 16 residues. The chain's CDR3 is CASSKPPGQPLETQYF. CDR3 bases: TGTGCCAGCAGCAAGCCCCCGGGACAGCCTTTGGAGACCCAGTACTTC.

The rearrangement joins TRBV9 to TRBJ2-3; 9 positions agree with TRBD2. Germline CDR1 and CDR2: SGDLS and YYNGEE. V shed 0 bases, J shed 1 base, and the junction held 9 bases outside the gene matches. There are 18 residues in the CDR3. Here the CDR3 reads CASSVAGGRVAGTDTQYF. The CDR3 DNA reads as TGTGCCAGCAGCGTAGCCGGCGGGAGGGTGGCAGGCACAGATACGCAGTATTTT.

The chain carries TRBV19 and TRBJ1-1, with 9 bases identical to TRBD1. The length of the CDR3 is 15 residues. The germline V gene encodes CDR1 LNHDA and CDR2 SQIVND (reference sequence). The V and J ends lost 5 bases and 6 bases, in that order; junction bases with no gene match: 10. The DNA for the CDR3 is TGTGCCAGTAGTGGAAGACAGGGGGGTCTCTCTGAAGCTTTCTTT. Encoded protein: CASSGRQGGLSEAFF.

The rearrangement links TRBV12-3 or TRBV12-4 to TRBJ1-2, with 7 bases aligning to TRBD1. The trim removed 4 bases at V and 2 bases at J, leaving 1 base unmatched. The CDR3 is made up of 13 amino acids. CDR3 sequence: CASSSDRNYGYTF. The CDR3 DNA sequence: TGTGCCAGCAGTTCGGACAGGAACTATGGCTACACCTTC.

This clone was counted only a few times. V and J are TRBV5-1 and TRBJ2-1, with TRBD2 matching over 13 bases. Germline V gene lookup returns CDR1 SGHRS and CDR2 YFSETQ. This CDR3 spans 15 amino acids. J lost 8 bases, V lost 1 base, and 3 bases had no gene match. The CDR3 region is CASSLTSGRAYEQFF. CDR3 nucleotide sequence: TGCGCCAGCAGCTTGACTAGCGGGAGGGCCTATGAGCAGTTCTTC.

The CDR3 sequence is CASSQTGIYEDSPLHF. The CDR3 DNA reads as TGTGCCAGCAGCCAAACCGGGATATATGAGGATTCACCCCTCCACTTT. The J gene is TRBJ1-6, the V gene TRBV14; D ambiguous. V was trimmed by 2 bases and J by 8 bases, leaving 16 bases between them. The CDR3 is made up of 16 amino acids. Germline CDR1 SGHDN, CDR2 FVKESK.

V gene TRBV7-2 combines with J gene TRBJ2-1; tentative D call: TRBD2 (6 bases). The germline V gene has CDR1 SGHTA and CDR2 FQGNSA. The germline V and J ends were trimmed by 1 base and 3 bases, with 10 bases remaining between them. There are 15 residues in the CDR3. In DNA, the CDR3 is TGTGCCAGCAGCTTAGAGGAGGGCCTCTACAATGAGCAGTTCTTC. Protein product: CASSLEEGLYNEQFF.

The V call is TRBV5-4, the J call TRBJ2-7, with TRBD2 identical over 14 bases. The CDR3 loop spans 15 amino acids. J was trimmed by 5 bases and V by 4 bases; bases with no gene match: 5. Germline V gene lookup returns CDR1 SGHNT and CDR2 YYREEE (reference sequence). The CDR3 region has the DNA TGTGCCAGCAGCACGACTAGCGGGGGGGCCAACGAGCAGTACTTC. This sequence encodes CASSTTSGGANEQYF. Based on the CDR3 plus reference TRBV5-4 and TRBJ2-7, the full variable domain is ETGVTQSPTHLIKTRGQQVTLRCSSQSGHNTVSWYQQALGQGPQFIFQYYREEENGRGNFPPRFSGLQFPNYSSELNVNALELDDSALYLCASSTTSGGANEQYFGPGTRLTVT.

The chain recombines TRBV30 with TRBJ1-5; D not certain. This CDR3 is 13 amino acids long. The germline V gene has CDR1 GTSNPN and CDR2 SVGIG (reference sequence). V lost 3 bases and J lost 5, with 11 bases in between. CDR3 sequence reads: CAWRPSVDQPQHF. The CDR3 DNA reads as TGTGCCTGGAGGCCGAGTGTGGATCAGCCCCAGCATTTT.

The chain couples TRBV10-3 to TRBJ1-2; D possibly corresponds to TRBD1 (6 bases). CDR1 and CDR2 (germline): ENHRY, SYGVKD. Trimming took 0 bases from V and 2 from J, leaving 10 bases between them. This CDR3 contains 15 residues. Written as DNA, the CDR3 is TGTGCCATCAGTGAGTCGCGGGGGCAGAACTATGGCTACACCTTC. It yields the protein CAISESRGQNYGYTF.

The rearrangement uses TRBV27 and TRBJ1-1, with TRBD1 matching over 9 bases. Per the germline V gene, CDR1 is MNHEY and CDR2 is SMNVEV (reference sequence). This CDR3 has 13 amino acids. With V trimmed by 0 bases and J by 8 bases, 1 base remained unmatched. The CDR3 nucleotides read TGTGCCAGCAGTTTATCTGGGACAGGGGAAGCTTTCTTT. Encoded protein: CASSLSGTGEAFF.

The V call is TRBV4-3, the J call TRBJ2-1; 10 bases are a match to TRBD2. The CDR3 runs to 19 residues. Germline V gene sequence: CDR1 LGHNA, CDR2 YSLEER. The V and J ends lost 4 bases and 1 base, in that order; junction bases with no gene match: 13. CDR3 protein: CASSLSGGLAGASYNEQFF. The CDR3 coding sequence is TGCGCCAGCAGCCTTTCCGGGGGGCTAGCGGGGGCATCCTACAATGAGCAGTTCTTC.

This chain connects TRBV6-4 to TRBJ2-7, with TRBD2 identical over 9 bases. After removal of 1 base from V and 3 bases from J, the junction contained 16 bases not matched to a gene. CDR3 length equals 19 residues. Germline V gene lookup returns CDR1 MRHNA and CDR2 SNTAGT. In DNA, the CDR3 is TGTGCCAGCAGTGACTATCCCGGGCGTAGCGGGAGTTGGGACTACGAGCAGTACTTC. Translated: CASSDYPGRSGSWDYEQYF.

The chain carries TRBV10-3 and TRBJ2-7; 10 bases are a match to TRBD1. V was pared by 4 bases and J by 2 bases, with 2 bases of the junction left unmatched. Per germline, CDR1 ENHRY and CDR2 SYGVKD. The CDR3 contains 14 residues. CDR3 loop: CAISVGQGTYEQYF. CDR3 DNA sequence: TGTGCCATCAGTGTGGGACAGGGGACCTACGAGCAGTACTTC.